The 24 T cell receptor beta chains presented below share a single source sample, sequenced in a study of T cell responses to AZD1222 COVID-19 vaccine. Only in-frame clones appear in the TCRdb table, and some are missing; sequencing was by immunoSEQ multiplex PCR. The data contain 130,000 to 150,000 clones, 85% to 95% of them singletons. The sample in question was peripheral blood, obtained on day 0 of AZD1222 vaccination. The receptor source for this set is an adult in good health.

This clone was seen a single time. The gene calls are TRBV10-1 and TRBJ2-2, with 9 bases lining up with TRBD1. Germline CDR1 is WNHNN and CDR2 is SYGVQD (reference sequence). The CDR3 runs 20 residues. V lost 0 bases and J lost 5; bases outside the gene matches: 16. CDR3 loop: CASSESYVGRGQGRTGELFF. CDR3 DNA: TGCGCCAGCAGTGAGTCGTATGTCGGGCGAGGACAGGGGAGAACCGGGGAGCTGTTTTTT.

The chain recombines TRBV27 with TRBJ2-7; D is ambiguous. Trimming removed 2 bases at V and 0 bases at J, with 8 bases between. CDR1 MNHEY and CDR2 SMNVEV come from the germline V gene (reference sequence). The CDR3 length is 14 residues. CDR3 coding DNA: TGTGCCAGCAGTTTAGTAGGGAACTCCTACGAGCAGTACTTC. This translates into CASSLVGNSYEQYF.

V is TRBV2 and J is TRBJ1-2; the match to TRBD1 covers 8 bases. CDR3 length equals 14 residues. With 0 bases clipped from V and 8 bases from J, the junction kept 5 bases outside the gene matches. Germline-derived CDR1 and CDR2 are SNHLY and FYNNEI. The CDR3 loop is CASSEAGRGRGYTF. The CDR3, as DNA: TGTGCCAGCAGTGAAGCGGGCAGGGGGCGAGGCTACACCTTC.

The chain has TRBV9 and TRBJ1-1; the D gene is possibly TRBD1 (5 bases). The CDR3 is 16 amino acids. In germline, CDR1 is SGDLS, CDR2 YYNGEE. V lost 1 base to trimming and J lost 1 base, with 14 bases between them. In nucleotides, the CDR3 is TGTGCCAGCAGCGTATACCCGACAGCAGAGAACACTGAAGCTTTCTTT. As protein: CASSVYPTAENTEAFF.

V gene TRBV6-1 combines with J gene TRBJ2-1; 12 bases are a match to TRBD2. Trimming removed 0 bases from V and 3 bases from J; junction bases left unmatched: 9. Germline V lookup: CDR1 MNHNS, CDR2 SASEGT. This CDR3 contains 19 residues. In nucleotides, the CDR3 is TGTGCCAGCAGTGAAGCGGGGGGACTAGCGGGCCCGGGCTACAATGAGCAGTTCTTC. Translating gives CASSEAGGLAGPGYNEQFF.

The CDR3 spells CASSLGIASYNSPLHF. DNA of the CDR3: TGCGCCAGCAGCTTAGGGATCGCGTCCTATAATTCACCCCTCCACTTT. The rearrangement joins TRBV5-1 to TRBJ1-6; no reliable D call. This CDR3 spans 16 amino acids. V gave up 2 bases and J gave up 1 base, with 10 bases separating them. CDR1 SGHRS and CDR2 YFSETQ come from the germline V gene.

The chain carries TRBV19 and TRBJ1-2; 7 bases agree with TRBD1. There are 15 residues in the CDR3. V lost 7 bases, J lost 7 bases, and 15 bases stayed unmatched. The V gene's germline CDR1 is LNHDA and CDR2 SQIVND (reference sequence). The CDR3 DNA reads as TGTGCCAGTAAACCGACAGGGTCCCCTGCCGGTGGCTACACCTTC. Translated: CASKPTGSPAGGYTF. Based on the CDR3 plus reference TRBV19 and TRBJ1-2, the full variable domain is DGGITQSPKYLFRKEGQNVTLSCEQNLNHDAMYWYRQDPGQGLRLIYYSQIVNDFQKGDIAEGYSVSREKKESFPLTVTSAQKNPTAFYLCASKPTGSPAGGYTFGSGTRLTVV.

This chain uses TRBV4-1 with TRBJ1-1; 10 positions agree with TRBD1. Germline lookup yields CDR1 MGHRA and CDR2 YSYEKL. With 4 bases clipped from V and 1 base from J, the junction kept 3 bases outside the gene matches. This CDR3 has 15 residues. CDR3 in DNA: TGCGCCAGCAGCCCCCGACAGGGGGCGAACACTGAAGCTTTCTTT. This gives the protein CASSPRQGANTEAFF.

This clone was detected only once. V is TRBV29-1 and J is TRBJ2-5; perhaps TRBD1 as D (5 bases). The CDR3 extends over 12 amino acids. Germline-derived CDR1 and CDR2 are SQVTM and ANQGSEA. Trimming took off 0 bases at V and 3 bases at J, with 5 bases between the two ends. CDR3 coding DNA: TGCAGCGTTGAAGAAGGGGAAGAGACCCAGTACTTC. It yields the protein CSVEEGEETQYF.

The V gene is TRBV5-8, the J gene TRBJ2-1; D may correspond to TRBD1 or TRBD2 (6 bases each). CDR1 and CDR2 (germline): SGHTS, YDEGEE. This CDR3 has 15 residues. Trimming removed 2 bases at V and 6 bases at J, with 15 bases between. This CDR3 reads CASSLGGQSFNEQFF. The DNA for the CDR3 is TGTGCCAGCAGCTTAGGGGGGCAAAGTTTCAATGAGCAGTTCTTC.

The chain couples TRBV21-1 to TRBJ1-5. TRBV21-1 is marked as a pseudogene. CDR3 length equals 12 residues. The CDR3 DNA sequence: TGTGCCAGCACCCCTTACCACCAGCCCCAGCATTTT. This gives the protein CASTPYHQPQHF.

The chain combines TRBV6-5 with TRBJ1-2; 11 bases line up with TRBD1. From germline, CDR1 is MNHEY and CDR2 SVGAGI. Germline trimming cut 5 bases from V and 3 bases from J; bases unmatched to any gene: 5. The CDR3 runs to 15 residues. The CDR3 nucleotides are TGTGCCAGCAGTCGAGGACAGGGGGCGTACTATGGCTACACCTTC. This codes for CASSRGQGAYYGYTF.

J is TRBJ2-5 and V is TRBV9; D not certain. Germline V lookup: CDR1 SGDLS, CDR2 YYNGEE. The CDR3 runs 15 residues. Trimming shortened V by 0 bases and J by 4 bases, and 13 bases separated the two germline ends. CDR3 protein: CASSVDPSGAETQYF. CDR3 DNA: TGTGCCAGCAGCGTAGACCCCAGTGGTGCAGAGACCCAGTACTTC.

The table lists this clone with a few counts. The chain couples TRBV15 to TRBJ1-2, with a weak D call TRBD1 (5 bases). V was trimmed by 5 bases and J by 7 bases, leaving 14 bases between them. The CDR3 totals 13 residues. Per germline, CDR1 LNHNV and CDR2 YYDKDF (reference sequence). CDR3 coding DNA: TGTGCCACCAGCGAGGGGATTGGGTTTGGCTACACCTTC. Translation: CATSEGIGFGYTF. Full variable domain (remainder filled in from reference TRBV15 and TRBJ1-2): DAMVIQNPRYQVTQFGKPVTLSCSQTLNHNVMYWYQQKSSQAPKLLFHYYDKDFNNEADTPDNFQSRRPNTSFCFLDIRSPGLGDTAMYLCATSEGIGFGYTFGSGTRLTVV.

This chain links TRBV9 with TRBJ2-7; 7 nucleotides line up with TRBD1. The CDR3 spans 16 residues. CDR1 is SGDLS and CDR2 is YYNGEE in the germline V gene. The V gene end was trimmed by 0 bases and the J gene end by 5 bases; junction bases not matched to a gene: 11. The CDR3 loop reads CASSVAPTLQGNEQYF. The CDR3 bases are TGTGCCAGCAGCGTAGCACCGACGCTACAGGGGAACGAGCAGTACTTC.

This chain uses TRBV6-5 with TRBJ1-1, with D hard to call. Germline CDR1 MNHEY, CDR2 SVGAGI. Trimming left V 5 bases short and J 11 bases short, with 15 bases between. The CDR3 runs 12 residues. The CDR3 sequence: CASSTSTLGAFF. The CDR3 nucleotides read TGTGCCAGCAGTACAAGTACCTTGGGGGCTTTCTTT.

The V gene is TRBV14, the J gene TRBJ1-5; unclear D gene. CDR3 size: 13 residues. V lost 1 base and J lost 9, with 10 bases in between. Looked up from germline, CDR1 is SGHDN and CDR2 is FVKESK. The DNA for the CDR3 is TGTGCCAGCAGCCAAGCCTTCCGTGGGCCCCAGCATTTT. Encoded protein: CASSQAFRGPQHF.

The table lists this clone with a count of one. Other DNA sequences in the same sample also yield this CDR3. This chain joins TRBV2 and TRBJ1-5, with no clear D. Germline-derived CDR1 and CDR2 are SNHLY and FYNNEI. Trimming pared 9 bases from V and 0 bases from J, leaving 6 bases between. The length of the CDR3 is 12 residues. DNA of the CDR3: TGTGCCAGTTCAGATAGCAATCAGCCCCAGCATTTT. Translating gives CASSDSNQPQHF. The variable domain in full, completed from reference TRBV2 and TRBJ1-5, reads EPEVTQTPSHQVTQMGQEVILRCVPISNHLYFYWYRQILGQKVEFLVSFYNNEISEKSEIFDDQFSVERPDGSNFTLKIRSTKLEDSAMYFCASSDSNQPQHFGDGTRLSIL.

The chain joins TRBV28 to TRBJ1-1; D unclear. Per germline, CDR1 MDHEN and CDR2 SYDVKM. V was trimmed by 4 bases and J by 5 bases, leaving 14 bases between them. CDR3 length: 14 residues. DNA of the CDR3: TGTGCCAGCAGTTCCCGCCCCGGGAGGACTGAAGCTTTCTTT. This sequence encodes CASSSRPGRTEAFF.

V gene TRBV7-9 combines with J gene TRBJ1-5; 8 positions agree with TRBD1. Germline CDR1 is SEHNR and CDR2 is FQNEAQ (reference sequence). Losses at the gene ends were 6 bases for V and 4 bases for J; bases not matched to a gene: 11. The CDR3 is made up of 16 amino acids. The CDR3 DNA follows: TGTGCCAGCAGTGCCCAGGGGGCGGGTCCGAATCAGCCCCAGCATTTT. Translating it yields CASSAQGAGPNQPQHF.

The chain is built from TRBV6-5 and TRBJ1-5; possibly TRBD1 for D (5 bases). Germline V lookup: CDR1 MNHEY, CDR2 SVGAGI. Trimming left V 6 bases short and J 2 bases short, with 11 bases between. This CDR3 contains 14 residues. The CDR3 sequence is CASSQAGRNQPQHF. The CDR3 DNA sequence: TGTGCCAGCAGCCAGGCGGGGCGCAATCAGCCCCAGCATTTT.

This chain connects TRBV9 to TRBJ2-5; D gene unclear. Germline lookup yields CDR1 SGDLS and CDR2 YYNGEE. The CDR3 length is 14 residues. Trimming cost V 3 bases and J 3 bases, with 12 bases left between them. The CDR3 region is CASSAEAPKETQYF. CDR3 nucleotide sequence: TGTGCCAGCAGCGCCGAGGCCCCAAAAGAGACCCAGTACTTC.

V gene TRBV13 combines with J gene TRBJ1-2; D may be TRBD1 (6 bases). V lost 2 bases and J lost 7, with 14 bases in between. CDR1 and CDR2 from the germline V gene are PRHDT and FYEKMQ (reference sequence). The CDR3 has 14 residues. In DNA form, the CDR3 reads TGTGCCAGCAGCTTAAGTCAGGGGTCGGGTGGCTACACCTTC. It yields the protein CASSLSQGSGGYTF.

This clone appeared a few times. This rearrangement joins TRBV6-1 to TRBJ1-5, with 9 positions matching TRBD1. CDR3 size: 18 residues. The junction had 13 bases not matched to a gene; V was cut back by 0 bases and J by 7 bases. Germline-derived CDR1 and CDR2 are MNHNS and SASEGT. The CDR3 coding sequence is TGTGCCAGCAGTGAAGCGCGAGGGACAGGGAGAAAGGTACAGCCCCAGCATTTT. It specifies CASSEARGTGRKVQPQHF.